This is a list of T cell receptor beta chains from one sample in a study of cytomegalovirus exposure and HLA in healthy donors. This table comes from immunoSEQ multiplex PCR, and its TCRdb copy is limited to in-frame clones, with some not included. The sample lists approximately 59,000 clones, around four fifths occurring once. Sequences were obtained from PBMCs. The receptors come from a girl aged 10-17 years in good health and CMV-seropositive. CDR3s include the opening cysteine and the closing phenylalanine or tryptophan. Fields, in order: D gene, J gene, clone size, V gene, CDR3 DNA, CDR3 protein. D genes are given only for firm matches. Clone size is shown for a subset of rows, as once, few, many or a class of expanded clone.

>-|TRBJ1-5|-|TRBV30
TGTGCCTGGACCCCTGGACACCTTGATCAGCCCCAGCATTTT
CAWTPGHLDQPQHF
>TRBD1|TRBJ1-1|-|TRBV15
TGTGCCACCAGCGTCGGAGACAGGGCTGAAGCTTTCTTT
CATSVGDRAEAFF
>-|TRBJ1-1|-|TRBV6-1
TGTGCCAGCAGTGCAGGGTCCTTGGGTACTGAAGCTTTCTTT
CASSAGSLGTEAFF
>-|TRBJ2-3|-|TRBV5-8
TGTGCCAGCAGCTTGGGGACAGTCATTACTCCAGATACGCAGTATTTT
CASSLGTVITPDTQYF
>-|TRBJ2-1|-|TRBV7-9
TGTGCCAGCAGCTTCTTGCCGATGTGGGAGGGGGGTGATGAGCAGTTCTTC
CASSFLPMWEGGDEQFF
>-|TRBJ1-5|-|TRBV9
TGTGCCAGCAGCGTAGTCCCCGGAGGGCCCCAGCATTTT
CASSVVPGGPQHF
>-|TRBJ2-5|-|TRBV5-1
TGCGCCAGCAGCTCCCAGGGGATCCGAGAGACCCAGTACTTC
CASSSQGIRETQYF
>TRBD1|TRBJ1-1|-|TRBV2
TGTGCCAGCAGTGGGGACAGGGCCGGTTACCCGTTTGGGAACACTGAAGCTTTCTTT
CASSGDRAGYPFGNTEAFF
>TRBD1|TRBJ2-7|-|TRBV29-1
TGCAGCGTGTCCGGGACAGGTGAGCAGTACTTC
CSVSGTGEQYF
>TRBD1|TRBJ2-1|-|TRBV5-1
TGCGCCAGCAGCTATAGCCCCCAGGGGGTGGGTAGATTTGAAAATGAGCAGTTCTTC
CASSYSPQGVGRFENEQFF
>-|TRBJ2-1|-|TRBV4-3
TGCGCCAGCAGCCAAGAGTGGGATGGGGGCGATGAGCAGTTCTTC
CASSQEWDGGDEQFF
>-|TRBJ2-7|few|TRBV7-9
TGTGCCAGCAGCCCTAGGACAGATTCCTACGAGCAGTACTTC
CASSPRTDSYEQYF
>-|TRBJ1-5|-|TRBV2
TGTGCCAGCAGCCACAGGGTTTTCCAGCCCCAGCATTTT
CASSHRVFQPQHF
>TRBD2|TRBJ2-5|-|TRBV5-1
TGCGCCAGCAGCTTGGGACTAGCGGGGCCTAGGGAGACCCAGTACTTC
CASSLGLAGPRETQYF
>-|TRBJ2-1|-|TRBV6-5
TGTGCAGTCGGAGGGAATGAGCAGTTCTTC
CAVGGNEQFF
>TRBD1|TRBJ1-2|-|TRBV19
TGTGCCAGTCGCCGGGACAGGGGGCAAGGCTACACCTTC
CASRRDRGQGYTF
>-|TRBJ1-2|few|TRBV6-1
TGTGCCAGCAGGAGGGAACAGAACTATGGCTACACCTTC
CASRREQNYGYTF
>TRBD1|TRBJ1-4|-|TRBV11-2
TGTGCCAGCAGCATTGGACAGGAGAGTGAAAAACTGTTTTTT
CASSIGQESEKLFF
>-|TRBJ1-1|-|TRBV6-5
TGTGCCAGCAGTTATGCACCCGGGACTAACCCTGAAGCTTTCTTT
CASSYAPGTNPEAFF
>-|TRBJ1-5|-|TRBV19
TGTGCCAGTACCCATATGCCGGGTCAGCCCCAGCATTTT
CASTHMPGQPQHF
>TRBD1|TRBJ1-1|-|TRBV9
TGTGCCAGCAGCGTAAGAAGGGACAGCACTGAAGCTTTCTTT
CASSVRRDSTEAFF
>-|TRBJ1-2|-|TRBV6-1
TGTGCCAGCAGTGACAGGATACCCTTGTCGTATGGCTACACCTTC
CASSDRIPLSYGYTF
>-|TRBJ2-5|-|TRBV5-4
TGTGCCAGCAGCTTGGGCACGGAAGAGACCCAGTACTTC
CASSLGTEETQYF
>-|TRBJ2-5|-|TRBV28
TGTGCCAGCAGTCTCCCAATAGGGAGCAAGACCCAGTACTTC
CASSLPIGSKTQYF
>TRBD1|TRBJ1-6|-|TRBV7-2
TGTGCCATCTCCGGACAGGCTGCCAATTCACCCCTCCACTTT
CAISGQAANSPLHF
>TRBD1|TRBJ2-7|once|TRBV7-9
TGTGCCAGCAGCTTAATATGGGACAGGGGGCGCGAGCAGTACTTC
CASSLIWDRGREQYF
>-|TRBJ2-5|-|TRBV7-6
TGTGCCAGCAGCTTAGGGCAGCGAGAGACCCAGTACTTC
CASSLGQRETQYF
>TRBD1|TRBJ1-1|-|TRBV6-5
TGTGCCAGCAGTTACGGGACAGGGGGCAGGAACACTGAAGCTTTCTTT
CASSYGTGGRNTEAFF
>-|TRBJ2-5|-|TRBV15
TGTGCCACAAGTACAGGGAGAGAGACCCAGTACTTC
CATSTGRETQYF
>-|TRBJ2-4|-|TRBV6-1
TGTGCCAGCATCAAGGGGGGGGACAAAAACATTCAGTACTTC
CASIKGGDKNIQYF
>-|TRBJ1-2|-|TRBV28
TGTGCCAGCAGTTCCGGGAGAAGAAGAGGCTACACCTTC
CASSSGRRRGYTF
>TRBD1|TRBJ1-1|once|TRBV2
TGTGCCAGCACTGTACAGGGGCCGTCCCCTGAAGCTTTCTTT
CASTVQGPSPEAFF
>TRBD1|TRBJ1-5|-|TRBV28
TGTGCCATCACTGCCGGGACAGGGGTTTCTCAGCCCCAGCATTTT
CAITAGTGVSQPQHF